Sequencing of this TCR beta chain was carried out in a study of early stage breast cancer tumors (TCRdb year 2017). Study-wide context: Of the approximately 15 invasive breast tumors, some twelve were found to be estrogen receptor-positive, progesterone receptor-positive and HER2-negative. Of the roughly twelve ER+/PR+/HER2- tumors, eight were classified as invasive ductal carcinomas and four as invasive lobular carcinomas. Across all samples, about 2.9 million templates representing roughly 1 million unique clonotypes were detected. The average read coverage per sample was roughly 10-fold.

What the work shows at the level of the full study, not this receptor alone: About 2.5-fold higher T cell density and higher clonality were observed in tumors than in adjacent normal breast tissue. Chain pairing and functional markers such as CD4, CD8 and FOXP3 were not captured by bulk genomic DNA sequencing of unsorted cells. The small cohort size prevented analysis by tumor subtype. Enriched TCRB sequences shared across patients were found to be mostly commonly generated sequences that were unlikely to play an important role in the tumor microenvironment. Repertoires from blood and normal breast were more alike than repertoires from blood and tumor, and in 14 of 16 patients, comparing each tissue with blood separated tumor from normal.

Each sample was amplified in two independent genomic DNA replicates, using 0.5 to 0.6 ug for blood and roughly 1.5 ug for tumor or normal breast. TCRB sequencing of genomic DNA was carried out with the ImmunoSeq Intro kit according to the manufacturer's instructions. The multiplex PCR ran for roughly 29 cycles using proprietary primers and spike-in control sequences for absolute quantification. Single-end 150-bp reads were used to sequence an 87-bp fragment covering the CDR3 and the flanking V and J genes. Seven samples, with two replicates for each sample, were multiplexed per lane of an Illumina MiSeq using version 3.0 chemistry. The paper's processing steps were these. Raw data were processed with the vendor's proprietary pipeline, and both replicates were merged into a single result per sample. Clonotypes were defined as productive rearrangements sharing the V-gene family, CDR3 amino acid sequence and J-gene segment. To compute clonality, the normalized Shannon entropy (Pielou evenness) of TCRB abundances was subtracted from 1. T cell density was estimated by dividing total templates by the number of input cells inferred from the DNA input amount. Recon, run with its default parameters, was used to estimate overall repertoire diversity and clonality. Tumor-enriched clonotypes were defined as having over 0.1% abundance in tumor and at least 32-fold higher abundance than in normal breast. As stored in TCRdb, this immuneACCESS dataset retains in-frame rearrangements with V and J assigned. A fraction of the clones does not appear; measured against another copy, unresolved V genes explain less than half of the discrepancy, and the remainder lacks a known reason. The V and J calls and clone size come from that table; D and trimming were worked out from the DNA. This sample gives tens of thousands of clones in total; over 80% of them show up just once. The biggest ten clones account for around 4.7% of the sample.

V is cut back by 2 bases and J by 2 bases, with 4 bases in the junction unmatched. Measured from the cysteine to the phenylalanine, the CDR3 is 16 residues long. The kept DNA is CDR3 alone, 48 bases in frame from the first base. The germline V gene specifies LGHNA as CDR1 and YNFKEQ as CDR2. The sample holds one count of this clone. Its antigen is still unknown. No qualities accompany the bases; no much larger clone lies one base away. The study profiled bulk TCR beta-chain repertoires in matched peripheral blood, tumor and adjacent normal breast tissue taken from about 16 patients with early-stage breast cancer. Before surgery, whole blood (roughly 5-10 mL) was collected into EDTA tubes and processed within 2 hours. Ficoll-Paque centrifugation in SepMate-50 tubes was used to isolate peripheral blood mononuclear cells. PBMCs were cryopreserved in aliquots of roughly 2 to 4.5 million cells in around 90% FBS with about 10% DMSO and kept in liquid nitrogen. The Qiagen AllPrep DNA/RNA Mini kit was used to extract genomic DNA.

Here the chain combines TRBV4-2 and TRBJ2-3; 10 nucleotides in the junction match TRBD2. This sequence was found in a person aged 65 to 85 with breast cancer. The sample taken for sequencing was blood. This receptor has the CDR3 CASSQQGTSDTDTQYF. The base sequence is TGTGCCAGCAGCCAACAAGGGACTAGCGACACAGATACGCAGTATTTT.